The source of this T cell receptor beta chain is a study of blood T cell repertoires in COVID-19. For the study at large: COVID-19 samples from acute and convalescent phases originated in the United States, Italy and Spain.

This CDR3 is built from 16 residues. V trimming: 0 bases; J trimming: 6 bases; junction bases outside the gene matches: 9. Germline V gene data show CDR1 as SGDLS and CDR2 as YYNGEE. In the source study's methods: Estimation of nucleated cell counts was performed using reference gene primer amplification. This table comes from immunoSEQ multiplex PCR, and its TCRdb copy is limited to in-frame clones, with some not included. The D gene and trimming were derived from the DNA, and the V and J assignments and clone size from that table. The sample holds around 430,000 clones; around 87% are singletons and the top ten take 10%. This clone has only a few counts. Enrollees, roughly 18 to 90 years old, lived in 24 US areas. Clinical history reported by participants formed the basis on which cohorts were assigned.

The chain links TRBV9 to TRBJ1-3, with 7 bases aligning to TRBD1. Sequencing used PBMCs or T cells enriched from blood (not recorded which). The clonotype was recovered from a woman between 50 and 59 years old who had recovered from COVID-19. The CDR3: CASSVGLSQGENTIYF. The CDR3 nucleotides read TGTGCCAGCAGCGTAGGACTGTCCCAGGGGGAAAACACCATATATTTT.